This TCR beta chain was identified in a study of T cells after yellow fever vaccination. Broader study findings: There was a small share of clonotypes that showed up in both the CD4 and CD8 compartments. Reappearance after the booster was observed for most primary-vaccination clones (96% CD4, roughly 88% CD8). Though it reached lower strength, the secondary response hit its peak faster, day 5 versus 15.

The CDR3 contains 16 residues. The V segment lost 2 bases and the J segment 4 bases; nucleotides outside the gene matches: 7. From germline, CDR1 is MNHEY and CDR2 SVGEGT. 5'RACE template switching produced TCR cDNA carrying a universal primer site and UMIs. TCRdb used MiXCR to reprocess the 5' RACE reads, holding one entry per CDR3 protein. The table lists 300,000 to 350,000 distinct CDR3 sequences, around 8.1% of them singletons. A remark on this clonotype: The target antigen is unknown.

This receptor was taken from a man aged 18-30 years who received the YFV17D yellow fever vaccine. The sample in question was PBMCs, obtained more than 35 days after the first yellow fever vaccination. The V call is TRBV6-2 or TRBV6-3, the J call TRBJ2-7, with 11 nucleotides matching TRBD1. This chain's CDR3 is CASSYERDRGYYEQYV. As DNA, the CDR3 is TGTGCCAGCAGTTACGAACGGGACAGGGGGTATTACGAGCAGTACGTC.